A single sample is the source of the 29 T cell receptor beta chains below, sequenced in a study of blood T cell repertoires in COVID-19. Measured with immunoSEQ multiplex PCR; TCRdb has only the in-frame clones, and not every one. The repertoire consists of about 250,000 clones, with nearly 90% occurring once and the leading ten covering under 4%. Specimen: peripheral blood. These receptor sequences come from a man between 18 and 35 years old with active or convalescent COVID-19.

This clone was counted once. V and J are TRBV7-9 and TRBJ2-1; 9 bases are a match to TRBD2. Germline CDR1 SEHNR, CDR2 FQNEAQ (reference sequence). V lost 5 bases and J lost 10; bases outside the gene matches: 3. The CDR3 consists of 12 residues. The CDR3 DNA is TGTGCCAGCAGCCGACTAGCGGCCGAGCAGTTCTTC. The encoded protein is CASSRLAAEQFF.

V gene TRBV7-9 combines with J gene TRBJ1-1, with 9 bases identical to TRBD1. This CDR3 is built from 13 residues. CDR1 and CDR2 from the germline V gene are SEHNR and FQNEAQ (reference sequence). With V trimmed by 6 bases and J by 4 bases, 3 bases remained unmatched. The CDR3 DNA reads TGTGCCAGCAGACGACAGGGGGGCACTGAAGCTTTCTTT. The encoded protein is CASRRQGGTEAFF.

The gene calls are TRBV18 and TRBJ2-1, with 8 nucleotides matching TRBD2. The CDR3 totals 14 residues. Germline trimming cut 3 bases from V and 8 bases from J; bases unmatched to any gene: 6. Germline lookup yields CDR1 KGHSH and CDR2 LQKENI. The CDR3: CASSPRTSSDEQFF. Written as DNA, the CDR3 is TGTGCCAGCTCACCTAGGACTAGCTCCGATGAGCAGTTCTTC.

Many counts were recorded for this clone. This same CDR3 is encoded by further DNA sequences in the sample. This rearrangement joins TRBV6-5 to TRBJ2-3; 12 positions match TRBD2. The V and J ends lost 6 bases and 3 bases, in that order; junction bases with no gene match: 4. Germline CDR1 and CDR2: MNHEY and SVGAGI. This CDR3 contains 15 residues. CDR3 in amino acids: CASRSGLAGTDTQYF. Here the CDR3 DNA reads TGTGCCAGCAGATCAGGACTAGCGGGGACAGATACGCAGTATTTT.

This rearrangement joins TRBV15 to TRBJ1-1; 10 positions match TRBD1. Losses at the gene ends were 2 bases for V and 4 bases for J; bases not matched to a gene: 1. CDR1 is LNHNV, CDR2 YYDKDF, per germline (reference sequence). CDR3 length equals 14 residues. Written as DNA, the CDR3 is TGTGCCACCAGCAGAAGGGACAGGGGCACTGAAGCTTTCTTT. Translating it yields CATSRRDRGTEAFF.

The J gene is TRBJ2-5, the V gene TRBV5-4, with 13 positions matching TRBD2. Germline assignment: CDR1 SGHNT and CDR2 YYREEE (reference sequence). V lost 4 bases and J lost 2; bases outside the gene matches: 14. This CDR3 contains 19 residues. The CDR3 region has the DNA TGTGCCAGCAGCCCCACCGGGACTAGCGGGGTGTACCTTCAAGAGACCCAGTACTTC. It encodes CASSPTGTSGVYLQETQYF.

CDR3 amino acids: CASSYTGHQHGYTF. CDR3 coding DNA: TGTGCCAGCAGTTACACGGGACACCAACATGGCTACACCTTC. J is TRBJ1-2 and V is TRBV6-2 or TRBV6-3; D is possibly TRBD1 (6 bases). Germline lookup yields CDR1 MNHEY and CDR2 SVGEGT. The CDR3 loop spans 14 amino acids. V dropped 2 bases and J dropped 6 bases, with 13 bases sitting between them.

The chain employs TRBV12-5 and TRBJ1-6; unclear D gene. V was shortened by 0 bases and J by 8 bases, with 5 bases between the two germline ends. CDR1 is LGHNT and CDR2 is FRNRAP in the germline V gene. The CDR3 length is 13 residues. The CDR3 sequence is CASGLVPDSPLHF. CDR3 nucleotides: TGTGCTAGTGGTTTGGTACCGGATTCACCCCTCCACTTT.

V and J are TRBV5-3 and TRBJ1-2; D ambiguous. TRBV5-3 qualifies as an ORF whose function is uncertain. This CDR3 spans 15 amino acids. Trimming pared 2 bases from V and 5 bases from J, leaving 16 bases between. CDR3 bases: TGTGCCAGAAGCTTACCCAGAGAGGCCCCTTATGGCTACACCTTC. Translation gives CARSLPREAPYGYTF.

The chain couples TRBV19 to TRBJ1-1; possibly TRBD1 for D (5 bases). The V and J ends lost 4 bases and 1 base respectively, with 7 bases between them. The CDR3 totals 13 residues. CDR1 and CDR2 (germline): LNHDA, SQIVND (reference sequence). The CDR3 DNA reads as TGTGCCAGTAGTACACAGGCGAACACTGAAGCTTTCTTT. It yields the protein CASSTQANTEAFF.

With regard to this clone: The sample carries other DNA sequences with the same CDR3. The chain uses TRBV19 and TRBJ1-5; D might be TRBD1 (5 bases). CDR1 is LNHDA, CDR2 SQIVND, per germline (reference sequence). The CDR3 loop spans 13 amino acids. With 3 bases removed from V and 4 bases from J, the gap between germline ends came to 7 bases. This CDR3 is CASSIGGNQPQHF. For the CDR3, the DNA is TGTGCCAGTAGTATCGGGGGTAATCAGCCCCAGCATTTT. Combining the CDR3 with reference TRBV19 and TRBJ1-5 gives the whole variable domain DGGITQSPKYLFRKEGQNVTLSCEQNLNHDAMYWYRQDPGQGLRLIYYSQIVNDFQKGDIAEGYSVSREKKESFPLTVTSAQKNPTAFYLCASSIGGNQPQHFGDGTRLSIL.

The chain has TRBV7-9 and TRBJ2-7, with D maybe TRBD1 (5 bases). The V gene's germline CDR1 is SEHNR and CDR2 FQNEAQ (reference sequence). This CDR3 contains 14 residues. Trimming left V 3 bases short and J 3 bases short, with 12 bases between. The CDR3 protein is CASSFGAPIYEQYF. The DNA for the CDR3 is TGTGCCAGCAGCTTTGGGGCACCAATCTACGAGCAGTACTTC.

The V and J genes are TRBV10-3 and TRBJ2-5; D call uncertain. Germline CDR1 is ENHRY and CDR2 is SYGVKD. This CDR3 is built from 12 residues. Between the trimmed V and J ends, which lost 10 bases and 5 bases, there was a span of 14 bases. The DNA of the CDR3 is TGTGCCACCTCCCATAGCTCGGAGACCCAGTACTTC. Protein: CATSHSSETQYF.

The gene calls are TRBV11-2 and TRBJ2-3; the D gene is possibly TRBD2 (5 bases). This CDR3 comprises 13 residues. The germline CDR1 and CDR2 sequences are SGHAT and FQNNGV. With 0 bases removed from V and 6 bases from J, the gap between germline ends came to 7 bases. The CDR3 bases are TGTGCCAGCAGCTTAGAACGCGGGGATACGCAGTATTTT. Protein: CASSLERGDTQYF.

The V call is TRBV29-1, the J call TRBJ1-2, with D perhaps TRBD1 (5 bases). CDR1 is SQVTM, CDR2 ANQGSEA, per germline. This CDR3 has 12 amino acids. Trimming removed 6 bases from V and 3 bases from J, with 11 bases in between. The CDR3 sequence is CSVNGGYYGYTF. DNA of the CDR3: TGCAGCGTGAACGGGGGGTACTATGGCTACACCTTC.

This clone was seen a handful of times. This chain joins TRBV9 and TRBJ2-1, with TRBD2 matching over 7 bases. CDR3 length: 12 residues. Per germline, CDR1 SGDLS and CDR2 YYNGEE. V shed 10 bases and J 6 bases; nucleotides not matched to a gene: 7. The CDR3 is CASAGAGNEQFF. DNA of the CDR3: TGTGCCTCGGCGGGAGCGGGCAATGAGCAGTTCTTC.

As concerns this clone: Within the sample, other DNA sequences also encode this same CDR3. This chain uses TRBV27 with TRBJ2-3; D is ambiguous. The CDR3 is 13 residues long. With 6 bases removed from V and 1 base from J, the gap between germline ends came to 8 bases. Per germline, CDR1 MNHEY and CDR2 SMNVEV (reference sequence). In DNA, the CDR3 is TGTGCCAGCAGCCCTAGAGGCACAGATACGCAGTATTTT. Translating it yields CASSPRGTDTQYF.

The count of this clone is one. V gene TRBV6-5 combines with J gene TRBJ1-4, with D tentatively TRBD1 (6 bases). V lost 2 bases, J lost 4 bases, and 11 bases lay in between. The CDR3 spans 15 residues. Germline CDR1 reads MNHEY; CDR2 reads SVGAGI. In DNA, the CDR3 is TGTGCCAGCAGTTACCTCAGGGACATTAATGAAAAACTGTTTTTT. This gives the protein CASSYLRDINEKLFF.

The chain has TRBV20-1 and TRBJ2-7, with D hard to call. Deletions cut 2 bases from V and 3 bases from J, with 2 bases between. This CDR3 is 10 amino acids long. Germline loops: CDR1 DFQATT, CDR2 SNEGSKA (reference sequence). The CDR3: CSARYYEQYF. Written as DNA, the CDR3 is TGCAGTGCTAGATACTACGAGCAGTACTTC.

This chain links TRBV28 with TRBJ2-7; possible D gene TRBD2, 5 bases. Germline V gives CDR1 MDHEN, CDR2 SYDVKM. The CDR3 loop spans 13 amino acids. Trimming took 2 bases from V and 3 from J, leaving 8 bases between them. In nucleotides, the CDR3 is TGTGCCAGCAGTTTACCCGGGGTCTACGAGCAGTACTTC. Its protein is CASSLPGVYEQYF.

The V call is TRBV2, the J call TRBJ2-7; the D is unclear. The CDR3 is 11 residues long. Germline CDR1 and CDR2: SNHLY and FYNNEI. V lost 7 bases and J lost 7, with 11 bases in between. CDR3 sequence reads: CASIVSREQYF. For the CDR3, the DNA is TGTGCCAGCATAGTGTCCCGTGAGCAGTACTTC.

The V call is TRBV2, the J call TRBJ1-5; 7 bases are a match to TRBD1. The CDR3 contains 15 residues. Germline V gene sequence: CDR1 SNHLY, CDR2 FYNNEI. The V segment lost 7 bases and the J segment 2 bases; nucleotides outside the gene matches: 8. CDR3: CASNPFTGGNQPQHF. CDR3 sequence (DNA): TGTGCCAGCAACCCGTTTACAGGGGGCAATCAGCCCCAGCATTTT.

The chain links TRBV12-3 or TRBV12-4 to TRBJ2-7, with D possibly TRBD2 on 5 matching bases. V was cut by 3 bases and J by 3 bases, with 9 bases left in between. The CDR3 spans 13 residues. CDR3 amino acids: CASSLRVGYEQYF. The CDR3 DNA reads as TGTGCCAGCAGTTTGAGGGTGGGCTACGAGCAGTACTTC.

This rearrangement joins TRBV7-2 to TRBJ1-5; 7 nucleotides match TRBD1. The germline V gene encodes CDR1 SGHTA and CDR2 FQGNSA. The CDR3 extends over 16 amino acids. V was pared by 1 base and J by 3 bases, with 6 bases of the junction left unmatched. CDR3 sequence: CASSLVGTEINQPQHF. The CDR3 coding sequence is TGTGCCAGCAGCTTAGTTGGGACAGAGATCAATCAGCCCCAGCATTTT.

To note about this clone: Other DNA sequences in this sample translate to the same CDR3. The rearrangement links TRBV2 to TRBJ2-7; weak D call: TRBD2 (6 bases). V was pared by 2 bases and J by 12 bases, with 20 bases between. CDR1 and CDR2 (germline): SNHLY, FYNNEI. The CDR3 runs to 14 residues. In nucleotides, the CDR3 is TGTGCCAGCAGTGAATCTGTAGTAGGAGGGGCGGGGTACTTC. It yields the protein CASSESVVGGAGYF.

The rearrangement joins TRBV5-6 to TRBJ2-7; D gene ambiguous. This CDR3 is built from 13 residues. In germline, CDR1 is SGHDT, CDR2 YYEEEE. Trimming shortened V by 0 bases and J by 6 bases, and 10 bases separated the two germline ends. The CDR3 DNA reads TGTGCCAGCAGCTTGGGTGCGAGGAGCGAGCAGTACTTC. Protein sequence: CASSLGARSEQYF. Looking up the rest from reference TRBV5-6 and TRBJ2-7 gives the full variable domain: DAGVTQSPTHLIKTRGQQVTLRCSPKSGHDTVSWYQQALGQGPQFIFQYYEEEERQRGNFPDRFSGHQFPNYSSELNVNALLLGDSALYLCASSLGARSEQYFGPGTRLTVT.

The V call is TRBV7-2, the J call TRBJ2-1; weak D call: TRBD2 (5 bases). The CDR3 loop spans 13 amino acids. Germline V lookup: CDR1 SGHTA, CDR2 FQGNSA. V was pared by 1 base and J by 6 bases, with 7 bases between. The CDR3 loop is CASSLGGFNEQFF. CDR3 DNA sequence: TGTGCCAGCAGCTTAGGAGGGTTCAATGAGCAGTTCTTC.

The chain is built from TRBV28 and TRBJ1-5; TRBD1 matches 8 bases. Unmatched junction bases numbered 8, after V lost 6 bases and J lost 4 bases. Germline-derived CDR1 and CDR2 are MDHEN and SYDVKM. The CDR3 loop spans 15 amino acids. As DNA, the CDR3 is TGTGCCAGCAGAGGCCTCCGGGACAGGAATCAGCCCCAGCATTTT. Amino acids: CASRGLRDRNQPQHF.

This chain connects TRBV11-2 to TRBJ1-2, with D perhaps matching TRBD1 (6 bases). Deletions cut 1 base from V and 8 bases from J, with 11 bases between. The CDR3 contains 13 residues. Germline CDR1 and CDR2: SGHAT and FQNNGV. The CDR3, as DNA: TGTGCCAGCAGCTTAGGGGACATCTCGGGCTACACCTTC. Its translation: CASSLGDISGYTF. The complete variable domain, with remaining parts taken from reference TRBV11-2 and TRBJ1-2, reads EAGVAQSPRYKIIEKRQSVAFWCNPISGHATLYWYQQILGQGPKLLIQFQNNGVVDDSQLPKDRFSAERLKGVDSTLKIQPAKLEDSAVYLCASSLGDISGYTFGSGTRLTVV.